This is a list of T cell receptor beta chains from one sample in a study of vaccination and CD4 T cells after COVID-19. These receptors have no identified antigens. TCRdb used MiXCR to reprocess the PCR reads, holding one entry per CDR3 protein. Altogether around 19,000 distinct CDR3 sequences are present, 54% being singletons, with the ten largest covering less than 7%. The material sequenced was CD4+ T cells from blood, cultured in vitro. Every receptor here comes from a human donor who had recovered from COVID-19. The CDR3 runs from the conserved cysteine through the conserved F or W. D genes are given only for firm matches. Expanded clones get a size class; other rows say once, few or many, or leave the size out.

j_call: TRBJ1-5; clone_size: NA; v_call: TRBV6-2/TRBV6-3; d_call: NA; cdr3_nt: TGTGCCAGCAACCCTACGGGAGGGCAGCCCCAGCATTTT; cdr3_aa: CASNPTGGQPQHF
j_call: TRBJ2-2; clone_size: few; v_call: TRBV19; d_call: NA; cdr3_nt: TGTGCCAGTAGTATAATATCGGTCGGGGAGCTGTTTTTT; cdr3_aa: CASSIISVGELFF
j_call: TRBJ2-3; clone_size: NA; v_call: TRBV7-2; d_call: NA; cdr3_nt: TGTGCCAGCAGCTACCACACGGAAACGCAGTATTTT; cdr3_aa: CASSYHTETQYF
j_call: TRBJ1-2; clone_size: NA; v_call: TRBV5-1; d_call: NA; cdr3_nt: TGCGCCAGCAGCCCAACGCAGGGAGGGAGAAACTATGGCTACACCTTC; cdr3_aa: CASSPTQGGRNYGYTF
j_call: TRBJ1-1; clone_size: NA; v_call: TRBV24-1; d_call: NA; cdr3_nt: TGTGCCACCAGTGATTTCGGGGGCTCTGAAGCTTTCTTT; cdr3_aa: CATSDFGGSEAFF
j_call: TRBJ2-1; clone_size: NA; v_call: TRBV7-2; d_call: TRBD1; cdr3_nt: TGTGCCAGCAGCAGACAGGGGAATCTCCCCTACAATGAGCAGTTCTTC; cdr3_aa: CASSRQGNLPYNEQFF
j_call: TRBJ2-7; clone_size: NA; v_call: TRBV6-4; d_call: NA; cdr3_nt: TGTGCCAGCAGGAGGGGCAGGGACCACCCCGAGCAGTACTTC; cdr3_aa: CASRRGRDHPEQYF
j_call: TRBJ2-7; clone_size: NA; v_call: TRBV5-1; d_call: NA; cdr3_nt: TGCGCCAGCAGCTTGTCACAGTTGAAAGGGGAGCAGTACTTC; cdr3_aa: CASSLSQLKGEQYF
j_call: TRBJ1-2; clone_size: NA; v_call: TRBV5-6; d_call: NA; cdr3_nt: TGTGCCAGCAGCTTGGCCGTTACGCTTCGCTACACCTTC; cdr3_aa: CASSLAVTLRYTF
j_call: TRBJ2-5; clone_size: NA; v_call: TRBV18; d_call: NA; cdr3_nt: TGTGCCAGCTCACCAAATCGTGGGGGTCAAGAGACCCAGTACTTC; cdr3_aa: CASSPNRGGQETQYF
j_call: TRBJ1-2; clone_size: large; v_call: TRBV10-3; d_call: NA; cdr3_nt: TGTGCCATCAGTGAAGATCCTGGGGTCGAAGGCTACACCTTC; cdr3_aa: CAISEDPGVEGYTF
j_call: TRBJ2-2; clone_size: NA; v_call: TRBV6-1; d_call: TRBD2; cdr3_nt: TGTGCCAGCAACCGACTAGCGGGAGGGCCGAACACCGGGGAGCTGTTTTTT; cdr3_aa: CASNRLAGGPNTGELFF
j_call: TRBJ2-2; clone_size: few; v_call: TRBV20-1; d_call: NA; cdr3_nt: TGCAGTGCTAGGACCCCAATGGCCGGGGAGCTGTTTTTT; cdr3_aa: CSARTPMAGELFF
j_call: TRBJ1-1; clone_size: few; v_call: TRBV11-3; d_call: TRBD1; cdr3_nt: TGTGCCAGCAGCTTAGTTCACAGGGGGGACACTGAAGCTTTCTTT; cdr3_aa: CASSLVHRGDTEAFF
j_call: TRBJ1-2; clone_size: NA; v_call: TRBV3-1; d_call: TRBD1; cdr3_nt: TGTGCCAGCAGCCAGTCCCGGGACAGGGGACGTAATGGCTACACCTTC; cdr3_aa: CASSQSRDRGRNGYTF
j_call: TRBJ1-1; clone_size: few; v_call: TRBV5-1; d_call: TRBD1; cdr3_nt: TGCGCCAGCAGCTTACAGGGGAGTGACACTGAAGCTTTCTTT; cdr3_aa: CASSLQGSDTEAFF
j_call: TRBJ2-7; clone_size: NA; v_call: TRBV20-1; d_call: TRBD1; cdr3_nt: TGCAGTGCCAACAGGGGTACCGCCTACGAGCAGTACTTC; cdr3_aa: CSANRGTAYEQYF
j_call: TRBJ2-7; clone_size: NA; v_call: TRBV5-1; d_call: TRBD2; cdr3_nt: TGCGCCAGCAGGAACGGGACTAGCGCATCCTACGAGCAGTACTTC; cdr3_aa: CASRNGTSASYEQYF
j_call: TRBJ2-2; clone_size: few; v_call: TRBV24-1; d_call: TRBD1; cdr3_nt: TGTGCCACCAGTGATTTGGGCGGACAGGGGATCGGGGAGCTGTTTTTT; cdr3_aa: CATSDLGGQGIGELFF
j_call: TRBJ2-5; clone_size: NA; v_call: TRBV3-1; d_call: NA; cdr3_nt: TGTGCCAGCAGCCAGGGCTTTAGCGGCACTGACTCGGAGACCCAGTACTTC; cdr3_aa: CASSQGFSGTDSETQYF
j_call: TRBJ1-2; clone_size: NA; v_call: TRBV6-2/TRBV6-3; d_call: NA; cdr3_nt: TGTGCCAGCAGTTCATCGTCCGGGACGGTGAACTATGGCTACACCTTC; cdr3_aa: CASSSSSGTVNYGYTF
j_call: TRBJ2-5; clone_size: NA; v_call: TRBV7-7; d_call: TRBD2; cdr3_nt: TGTGCTAGCGGGCAAGCGTTTGGGGAGACCCAGTACTTC; cdr3_aa: CASGQAFGETQYF
j_call: TRBJ2-7; clone_size: NA; v_call: TRBV9; d_call: TRBD2; cdr3_nt: TGTGCCAGCAGCGTAGGTGGACTAGCCTACGAGCAGTACTTC; cdr3_aa: CASSVGGLAYEQYF
j_call: TRBJ2-7; clone_size: NA; v_call: TRBV12-3/TRBV12-4; d_call: TRBD2; cdr3_nt: TGTGCCAGCAGGTCCGGGACTAGCGAGTACGAGCAGTACTTC; cdr3_aa: CASRSGTSEYEQYF
j_call: TRBJ2-7; clone_size: NA; v_call: TRBV2; d_call: NA; cdr3_nt: TGTGCCAGCAGTGCAGTTACGGGCTCCTACGAGCAGTACTTC; cdr3_aa: CASSAVTGSYEQYF
j_call: TRBJ1-2; clone_size: NA; v_call: TRBV6-2/TRBV6-3; d_call: NA; cdr3_nt: TGTGCCAGCCATATTTCCCATCTCTATGGCTACACCTTC; cdr3_aa: CASHISHLYGYTF
j_call: TRBJ2-7; clone_size: NA; v_call: TRBV6-2/TRBV6-3; d_call: TRBD2; cdr3_nt: TGTGCCAGCAGTTACTCTGGGCGGGAGGGCCGTTACGAGCAGTACTTC; cdr3_aa: CASSYSGREGRYEQYF
j_call: TRBJ1-1; clone_size: NA; v_call: TRBV29-1; d_call: TRBD1; cdr3_nt: TGCAGCGCTGGGAGACAGGGGAACACTGAAGCTTTCTTT; cdr3_aa: CSAGRQGNTEAFF
j_call: TRBJ2-1; clone_size: NA; v_call: TRBV18; d_call: TRBD2; cdr3_nt: TGTGCCAGCTCCCCCGGGAGGGACAATGAGCAGTTCTTC; cdr3_aa: CASSPGRDNEQFF
j_call: TRBJ2-5; clone_size: NA; v_call: TRBV29-1; d_call: NA; cdr3_nt: TGCAGTATAGAGGGGGGAGGGCCGGGAGAGACCCAGTACTTC; cdr3_aa: CSIEGGGPGETQYF
j_call: TRBJ2-7; clone_size: NA; v_call: TRBV27; d_call: TRBD1; cdr3_nt: TGTGCCAGCAGTTTTCGGGGGACAGGGCTATCCTACGAGCAGTACTTC; cdr3_aa: CASSFRGTGLSYEQYF
j_call: TRBJ2-2; clone_size: few; v_call: TRBV5-1; d_call: NA; cdr3_nt: TGCGCCAGCAGCTCCCAGGGGTCGGCCGGGGAGCTGTTTTTT; cdr3_aa: CASSSQGSAGELFF
j_call: TRBJ2-3; clone_size: NA; v_call: TRBV3-1; d_call: TRBD2; cdr3_nt: TGTGCCAGCAGCCTAGCGGGAGTCGCAGATACGCAGTATTTT; cdr3_aa: CASSLAGVADTQYF
j_call: TRBJ1-1; clone_size: few; v_call: TRBV30; d_call: NA; cdr3_nt: TGTGCCTGGATCCCGTTGAACACTGAAGCTTTCTTT; cdr3_aa: CAWIPLNTEAFF
j_call: TRBJ1-2; clone_size: NA; v_call: TRBV27; d_call: NA; cdr3_nt: TGTGCCAGCAGTTCCTCCCTCGGCCGTTCTAACTATGGCTACACCTTC; cdr3_aa: CASSSSLGRSNYGYTF
j_call: TRBJ1-1; clone_size: NA; v_call: TRBV12-3/TRBV12-4; d_call: NA; cdr3_nt: TGTGCCAGCAGTTTGGACCAGTTGAACACTGAAGCTTTCTTT; cdr3_aa: CASSLDQLNTEAFF
j_call: TRBJ2-1; clone_size: NA; v_call: TRBV30; d_call: NA; cdr3_nt: TGTGCCTGGAGTGTAAGTAGCTCCTACAATGAGCAGTTCTTC; cdr3_aa: CAWSVSSSYNEQFF
j_call: TRBJ2-1; clone_size: few; v_call: TRBV12-3/TRBV12-4; d_call: TRBD2; cdr3_nt: TGTGCCAGCAGTTTACAGGCGGGAGTTGCCTACAATGAGCAGTTCTTC; cdr3_aa: CASSLQAGVAYNEQFF
j_call: TRBJ2-7; clone_size: few; v_call: TRBV27; d_call: TRBD1; cdr3_nt: TGTGCCAGCAGGCTAATTTGGGACAGTAGCTCCTACGAGCAGTACTTC; cdr3_aa: CASRLIWDSSSYEQYF
j_call: TRBJ1-2; clone_size: few; v_call: TRBV4-1; d_call: NA; cdr3_nt: TGCGCCAGCAGCCCGAGGAGGGTTGGGGTCTATGGCTACACCTTC; cdr3_aa: CASSPRRVGVYGYTF
j_call: TRBJ1-2; clone_size: few; v_call: TRBV6-5; d_call: NA; cdr3_nt: TGTGCCAGCAGTTACTCAGGAAACTATGGCTACACCTTC; cdr3_aa: CASSYSGNYGYTF
j_call: TRBJ2-7; clone_size: NA; v_call: TRBV11-3; d_call: TRBD1; cdr3_nt: TGTGCCAGCAGCTCCTCCGGGACAGCCTTCTACGAGCAGTACTTC; cdr3_aa: CASSSSGTAFYEQYF
j_call: TRBJ2-1; clone_size: NA; v_call: TRBV2; d_call: NA; cdr3_nt: TGTGCCAGCCGCCGGGCGGAGTACAATGAGCAGTTCTTC; cdr3_aa: CASRRAEYNEQFF
j_call: TRBJ2-7; clone_size: few; v_call: TRBV11-2; d_call: NA; cdr3_nt: TGTGCCAGCAGCTGGGGGAGTACGGGGCTCGAGCAGTACTTC; cdr3_aa: CASSWGSTGLEQYF
j_call: TRBJ2-7; clone_size: NA; v_call: TRBV20-1; d_call: TRBD1; cdr3_nt: TGCAGTGCTAGAGATGGGACAGACTCCTACGAGCAGTACTTC; cdr3_aa: CSARDGTDSYEQYF